What follows is one T cell receptor beta chain and its context. The data were taken from a study of patients and donors after allogeneic stem cell transplantation. TCRdb called the RT-PCR reads again in MiXCR, with one record for every CDR3 protein. The profile shows 190,000 or so distinct CDR3 sequences, about 38% of them singletons. This CDR3 is built from 12 residues. CDR1 is SGHAT and CDR2 is FQNNGV in the germline V gene. V was shortened by 1 base and J by 6 bases, with 6 bases between the two germline ends. The chain uses TRBV11-2 and TRBJ1-1; D is possibly TRBD1 (5 bases). The TCR was taken from a human donor who was either an allogeneic HSCT recipient or a stem cell or donor lymphocyte infusion donor (not recorded which). It is not recorded whose cells these are; they may come from a transplant donor. Sequenced sample: blood, either unsorted or a sorted T cell fraction (not recorded which). CDR3 protein: CASSLAGPEAFF. The CDR3 DNA follows: TGTGCCAGCAGCTTAGCAGGGCCTGAAGCTTTCTTT.